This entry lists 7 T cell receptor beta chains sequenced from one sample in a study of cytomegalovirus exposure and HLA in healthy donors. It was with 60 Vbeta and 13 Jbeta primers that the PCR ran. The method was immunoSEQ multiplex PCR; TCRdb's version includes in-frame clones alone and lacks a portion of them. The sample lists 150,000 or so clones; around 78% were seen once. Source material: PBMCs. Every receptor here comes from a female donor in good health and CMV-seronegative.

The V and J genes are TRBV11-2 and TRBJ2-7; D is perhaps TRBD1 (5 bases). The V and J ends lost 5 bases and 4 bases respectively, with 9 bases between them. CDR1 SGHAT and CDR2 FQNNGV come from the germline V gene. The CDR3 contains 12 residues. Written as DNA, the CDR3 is TGTGCCAGCAGCCCAAACAGGTACGAGCAGTACTTC. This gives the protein CASSPNRYEQYF.

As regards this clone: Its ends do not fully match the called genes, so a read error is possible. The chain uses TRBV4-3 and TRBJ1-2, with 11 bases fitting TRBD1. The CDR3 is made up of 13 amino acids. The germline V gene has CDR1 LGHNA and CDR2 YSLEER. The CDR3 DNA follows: TGCGCCAGCAGCCAAGATCGGGACAGGGGGTTGAACTTC. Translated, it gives CASSQDRDRGLNF.

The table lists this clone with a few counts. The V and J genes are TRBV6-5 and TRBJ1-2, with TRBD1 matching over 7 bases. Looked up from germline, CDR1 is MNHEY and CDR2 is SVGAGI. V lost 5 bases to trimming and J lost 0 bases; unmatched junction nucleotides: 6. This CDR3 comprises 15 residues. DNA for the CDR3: TGTGCCAGCAGTCGATCCGGGACAGCTAACTATGGCTACACCTTC. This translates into CASSRSGTANYGYTF.

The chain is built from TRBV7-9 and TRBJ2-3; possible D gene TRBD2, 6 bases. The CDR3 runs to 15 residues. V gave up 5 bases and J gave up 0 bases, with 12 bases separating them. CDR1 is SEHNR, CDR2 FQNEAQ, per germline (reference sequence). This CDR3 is CASSLSGFSTDTQYF. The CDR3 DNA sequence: TGTGCCAGCAGCCTAAGCGGGTTTAGCACAGATACGCAGTATTTT.

The CDR3 DNA follows: TGTGCCAGCAGCGTAGACGGGACAACCTTCAATGAGCAGTTCTTC. It translates to CASSVDGTTFNEQFF. This rearrangement joins TRBV9 to TRBJ2-1, with a tentative D call TRBD1 (6 bases). CDR3 length: 15 residues. Trimming took 0 bases from V and 6 from J, leaving 13 bases between them. The germline V gene has CDR1 SGDLS and CDR2 YYNGEE.

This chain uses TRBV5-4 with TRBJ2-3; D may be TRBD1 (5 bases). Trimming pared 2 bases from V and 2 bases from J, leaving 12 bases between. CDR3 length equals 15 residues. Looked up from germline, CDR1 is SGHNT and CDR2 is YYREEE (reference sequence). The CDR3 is CASSFRQSLTDTQYF. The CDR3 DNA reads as TGTGCCAGCAGCTTTAGACAGAGCCTCACAGATACGCAGTATTTT.

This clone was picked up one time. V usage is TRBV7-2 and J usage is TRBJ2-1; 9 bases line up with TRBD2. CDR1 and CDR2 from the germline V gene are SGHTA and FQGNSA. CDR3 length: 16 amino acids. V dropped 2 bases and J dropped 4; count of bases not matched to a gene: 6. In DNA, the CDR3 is TGTGCCAGCAGCTTATGGCTAGCGGGGCTATACAATGAGCAGTTCTTC. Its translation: CASSLWLAGLYNEQFF.